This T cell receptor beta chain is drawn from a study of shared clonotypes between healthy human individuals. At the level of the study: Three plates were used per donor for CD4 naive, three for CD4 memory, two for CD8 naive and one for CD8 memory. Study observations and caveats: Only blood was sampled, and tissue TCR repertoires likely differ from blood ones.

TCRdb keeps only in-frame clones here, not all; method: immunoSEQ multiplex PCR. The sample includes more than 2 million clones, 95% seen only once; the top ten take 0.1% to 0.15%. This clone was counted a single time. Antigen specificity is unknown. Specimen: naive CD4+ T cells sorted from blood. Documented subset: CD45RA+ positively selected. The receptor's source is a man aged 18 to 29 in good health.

CDR3 in amino acids: CASSLADNNYGYTF. CDR3 bases: TGCGCCAGCAGTTTGGCCGACAATAACTATGGCTACACCTTC. This sequence joins TRBV10-2 and TRBJ1-2; D is unclear. CDR3 length equals 14 residues. CDR1 and CDR2 (germline): WSHSY, SAAADI. Trimming pared 5 bases from V and 1 base from J, leaving 11 bases between.